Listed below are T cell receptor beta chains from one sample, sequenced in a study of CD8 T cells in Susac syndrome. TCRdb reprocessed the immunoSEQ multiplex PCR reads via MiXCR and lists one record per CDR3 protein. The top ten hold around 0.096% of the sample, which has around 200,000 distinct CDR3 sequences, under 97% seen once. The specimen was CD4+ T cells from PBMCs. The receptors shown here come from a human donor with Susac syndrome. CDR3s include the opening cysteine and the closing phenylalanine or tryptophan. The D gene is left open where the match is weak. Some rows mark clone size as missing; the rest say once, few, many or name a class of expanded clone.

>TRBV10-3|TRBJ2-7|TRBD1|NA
CAISGQGYEQYF
TGTGCCATCAGCGGACAGGGGTACGAGCAGTACTTC
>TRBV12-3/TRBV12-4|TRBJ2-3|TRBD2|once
CASTKRGGYTDTQYF
TGTGCCAGCACTAAGCGGGGGGGCTATACAGATACGCAGTATTTT
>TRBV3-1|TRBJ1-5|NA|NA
CASSQDSGFGPQHF
TGTGCCAGCAGCCAAGACTCAGGGTTCGGTCCCCAGCATTTT
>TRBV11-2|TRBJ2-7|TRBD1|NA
CASSLRTGGSYEQYF
TGTGCCAGCAGCCTACGGACAGGGGGCTCCTACGAGCAGTACTTC
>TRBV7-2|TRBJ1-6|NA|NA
CASSVGRDGSPLHF
TGTGCCAGCAGCGTCGGACGTGATGGTTCACCCCTCCACTTT
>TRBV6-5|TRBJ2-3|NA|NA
CASTTDHSSTDTQYF
TGTGCCAGCACCACGGACCACTCTAGCACAGATACGCAGTATTTT
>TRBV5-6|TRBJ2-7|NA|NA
CASSLLASGSYEQYF
TGTGCCAGCAGCTTGTTGGCTTCCGGGTCCTACGAGCAGTACTTC
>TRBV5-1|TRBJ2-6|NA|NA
CASKDGNSGANVLTF
TGCGCCAGCAAAGACGGCAACTCTGGGGCCAACGTCCTGACTTTC
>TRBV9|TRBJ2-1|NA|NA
CASSLGESEQFF
TGTGCCAGCAGCCTGGGGGAGAGTGAGCAGTTCTTC
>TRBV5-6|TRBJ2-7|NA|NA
CASSQTETSEQYF
TGTGCCAGCAGTCAGACAGAAACGAGCGAGCAGTACTTC
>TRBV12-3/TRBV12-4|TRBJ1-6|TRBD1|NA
CASSTRQGNSPLHF
TGTGCCAGCAGTACTCGACAGGGAAATTCACCCCTCCACTTT
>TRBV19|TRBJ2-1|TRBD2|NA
CASSIFGGGASYNEQFF
TGTGCCAGTAGTATATTTGGCGGGGGGGCCTCCTACAATGAGCAGTTCTTC
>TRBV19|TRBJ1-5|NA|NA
CASSIGRSSQAQHF
TGTGCCAGTAGTATTGGCAGGTCGTCACAAGCCCAGCATTTT
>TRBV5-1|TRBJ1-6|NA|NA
CASSLGGTGPTSSPLHF
TGCGCCAGCAGCTTGGGGGGGACGGGACCGACGTCTTCACCCCTCCACTTT
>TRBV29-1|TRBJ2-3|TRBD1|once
CSVDGQGADTQYF
TGCAGCGTTGACGGACAGGGGGCAGATACGCAGTATTTT
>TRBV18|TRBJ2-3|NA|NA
CASSPAAGLTDTQYF
TGTGCCAGCTCACCAGCGGCAGGGCTGACAGATACGCAGTATTTT
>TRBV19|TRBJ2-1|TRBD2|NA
CASSKVGPGLVNEQFF
TGTGCCAGTAGTAAAGTAGGGCCAGGACTAGTTAATGAGCAGTTCTTC
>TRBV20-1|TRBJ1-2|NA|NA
CSARAGSGYGYTF
TGCAGTGCTAGAGCAGGGTCGGGTTATGGCTACACCTTC
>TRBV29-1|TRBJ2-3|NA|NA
CSVSNRLSTDTQYF
TGCAGCGTCTCGAATCGACTAAGCACAGATACGCAGTATTTT
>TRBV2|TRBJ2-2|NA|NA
CASRWAGAGELFF
TGTGCCAGCAGATGGGCCGGGGCCGGGGAGCTGTTTTTT
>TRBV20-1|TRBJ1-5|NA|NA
CSASRQNQPQHF
TGCAGTGCTAGTCGGCAGAATCAGCCCCAGCATTTT
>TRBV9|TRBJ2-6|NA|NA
CASSVVRGGANVLTF
TGTGCCAGCAGCGTAGTGAGGGGTGGGGCCAACGTCCTGACTTTC
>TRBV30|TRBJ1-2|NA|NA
CAWSVLEGSGYTF
TGTGCCTGGAGTGTACTGGAGGGATCCGGCTACACCTTC
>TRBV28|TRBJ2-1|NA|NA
CASSALDREGEQFF
TGTGCCAGCAGTGCTTTGGACAGGGAGGGTGAGCAGTTCTTC
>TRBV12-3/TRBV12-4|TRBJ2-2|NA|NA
CASSRKLVGGELFF
TGTGCCAGCAGTCGGAAACTAGTCGGCGGGGAGCTGTTTTTT
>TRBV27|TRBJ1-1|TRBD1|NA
CASSPLGGMNTEAFF
TGTGCCAGCAGCCCCCTAGGGGGCATGAACACTGAAGCTTTCTTT
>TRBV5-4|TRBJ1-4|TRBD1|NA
CASSSGGDRPNEKLFF
TGTGCCAGCAGCTCGGGAGGGGACAGGCCTAATGAAAAACTGTTTTTT
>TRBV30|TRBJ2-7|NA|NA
CAWSPPPRLGITYEQYF
TGTGCCTGGAGTCCCCCCCCTCGGTTAGGGATCACCTACGAGCAGTACTTC
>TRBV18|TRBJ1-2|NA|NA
CASSPETEFNYGYTF
TGTGCCAGCTCACCCGAGACAGAGTTTAACTATGGCTACACCTTC
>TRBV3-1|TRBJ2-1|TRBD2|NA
CASSQALGLARNEQFF
TGTGCCAGCAGCCAAGCCCTCGGACTAGCCCGCAATGAGCAGTTCTTC
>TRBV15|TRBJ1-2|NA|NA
CATSRAPGGNDGFGYTF
TGTGCCACCAGCAGAGCCCCCGGCGGGAATGACGGTTTTGGCTACACCTTC
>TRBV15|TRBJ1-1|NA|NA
CATSRGGEAFF
TGTGCCACCAGCAGAGGCGGTGAAGCTTTCTTT
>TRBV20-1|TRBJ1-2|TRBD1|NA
CSAIPPGGPYGYTF
TGCAGTGCGATCCCCCCAGGGGGGCCCTATGGCTACACCTTC
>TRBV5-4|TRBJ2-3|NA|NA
CASARGAGDTQYF
TGTGCCAGTGCCAGGGGTGCTGGAGATACGCAGTATTTT
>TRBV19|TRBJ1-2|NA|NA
CASRPGRRESYTF
TGTGCCAGTAGACCAGGGCGCAGAGAGAGCTACACCTTC
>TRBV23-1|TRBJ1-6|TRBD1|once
CASSRDSMKPLHF
TGCGCCAGCAGCCGGGACAGCATGAAACCCCTCCACTTT
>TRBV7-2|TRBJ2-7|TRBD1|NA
CASSLRDRGLGEQYF
TGTGCCAGCAGCCTCAGGGATAGGGGGCTGGGCGAGCAGTACTTC
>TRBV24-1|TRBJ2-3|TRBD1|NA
CATRWGDREGTDTQYF
TGTGCCACCAGGTGGGGGGACAGGGAAGGCACAGATACGCAGTATTTT
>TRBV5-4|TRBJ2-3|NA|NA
CASSLATSSTDTQYF
TGTGCCAGCAGCTTAGCGACATCAAGCACAGATACGCAGTATTTT
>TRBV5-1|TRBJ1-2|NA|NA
CASSLTSAGPSYGYTF
TGCGCCAGCAGCTTGACCTCAGCGGGTCCGTCCTATGGCTACACCTTC
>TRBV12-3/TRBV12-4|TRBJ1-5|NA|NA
CASSLISNQPQHF
TGTGCCAGCAGTTTGATTTCCAATCAGCCCCAGCATTTT
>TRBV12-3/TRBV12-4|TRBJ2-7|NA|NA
CASSRQAYEQYF
TGTGCCAGCAGCCGACAAGCCTACGAGCAGTACTTC
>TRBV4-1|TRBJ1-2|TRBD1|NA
CASSQGDRGNYGYTF
TGCGCCAGCAGCCAGGGGGACAGGGGAAACTATGGCTACACCTTC
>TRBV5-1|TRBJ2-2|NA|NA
CASSRTAMNTGELFF
TGCGCCAGCAGCCGGACAGCAATGAACACCGGGGAGCTGTTTTTT
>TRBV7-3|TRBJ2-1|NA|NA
CASSFDVSNNEQFF
TGTGCCAGCAGCTTTGATGTGTCCAACAATGAGCAGTTCTTC
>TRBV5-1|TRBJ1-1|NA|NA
CASRRQETVNTEAFF
TGCGCCAGCCGCCGGCAGGAAACTGTGAACACTGAAGCTTTCTTT